This T cell receptor beta chain was recorded in a study of control samples from healthy donors and cancer patients. Trimming removed 4 bases at V and 8 bases at J, with 21 bases between. Germline V lookup: CDR1 KGHSH, CDR2 LQKENI. CDR3 length: 16 residues. TCRdb keeps only in-frame clones here, not all; method: immunoSEQ multiplex PCR. The sample yields 150,000 or so clones, around 92% seen once. The sequence was obtained from a woman in her forties or fifties in good health. V is TRBV18 and J is TRBJ2-1, with D possibly matching TRBD1 (6 bases). The sample comprised blood. The CDR3 DNA is TGTGCCAGCTCACGTTCCTTGGGGGCGCTTTGGGATGAGCAGTTCTTC. Protein sequence: CASSRSLGALWDEQFF.